A single sample is the source of the 10 T cell receptor beta chains below, sequenced in a study of T cells in Graves' hyperthyroidism and ophthalmopathy. RNA transcripts gave rise to amplified TCR beta CDR3 regions. RT-PCR in the first round (using the HTBI primer set) targeted the TCR CDR3. TCRdb re-called the multiplex PCR reads with MiXCR, one entry per CDR3 protein. The data show 300,000 to 400,000 distinct CDR3 sequences, 18% seen once. The specimen was blood. These receptors were obtained from a woman aged 45-60 years with Graves' hyperthyroidism.

This chain joins TRBV29-1 and TRBJ1-4; D perhaps matches TRBD1 (6 bases). The CDR3 loop spans 13 amino acids. Germline-derived CDR1 and CDR2 are SQVTM and ANQGSEA. V was trimmed by 4 bases and J by 7 bases, leaving 13 bases between them. The CDR3 reads CSVAEGVGEKLFF. The CDR3, as DNA: TGCAGCGTTGCCGAGGGGGTCGGTGAAAAACTGTTTTTT. The full variable domain, rest sourced from reference TRBV29-1 and TRBJ1-4, is SAVISQKPSRDICQRGTSLTIQCQVDSQVTMMFWYRQQPGQSLTLIATANQGSEATYESGFVIDKFPISRPNLTFSTLTVSNMSPEDSSIYLCSVAEGVGEKLFFGSGTQLSVL.

The table lists this clonotype with a few counts. This chain uses TRBV5-1 with TRBJ2-2, with TRBD1 matching 7 bases. Germline-derived CDR1 and CDR2 are SGHRS and YFSETQ. Trimming cost V 5 bases and J 3 bases; bases outside gene matches: 7. The CDR3 contains 15 residues. The CDR3, as DNA: TGCGCCAGCAGTCGGGACAGTGTGTACACCGGGGAGCTGTTTTTT. It yields the protein CASSRDSVYTGELFF.

This clonotype has a handful of counts. J is TRBJ2-3 and V is TRBV5-1, with 8 nucleotides matching TRBD1. Germline V lookup: CDR1 SGHRS, CDR2 YFSETQ. V lost 6 bases to trimming and J lost 5 bases; unmatched junction nucleotides: 11. This CDR3 is 15 amino acids long. The CDR3 region is CASTPGQGAGDTQYF. CDR3 DNA: TGCGCCAGCACCCCGGGGCAGGGGGCTGGAGATACGCAGTATTTT.

There are many counts of this clonotype. The chain links TRBV5-1 to TRBJ2-1; no clear D. Germline V gives CDR1 SGHRS, CDR2 YFSETQ. The CDR3 has 16 amino acids. V was cut by 0 bases and J by 3 bases, with 13 bases left in between. CDR3 loop: CASSLVGDLIYNEQFF. As DNA, the CDR3 is TGCGCCAGCAGCTTGGTTGGTGACTTAATCTACAATGAGCAGTTCTTC. The full variable domain, its missing parts supplied by reference TRBV5-1 and TRBJ2-1, is KAGVTQTPRYLIKTRGQQVTLSCSPISGHRSVSWYQQTPGQGLQFLFEYFSETQRNKGNFPGRFSGRQFSNSRSEMNVSTLELGDSALYLCASSLVGDLIYNEQFFGPGTRLTVL.

This clonotype was observed many times. The genes are TRBV6-1 and TRBJ2-7; 7 bases are a match to TRBD2. The CDR3 is 17 amino acids. CDR1 and CDR2 from the germline V gene are MNHNS and SASEGT. With V trimmed by 0 bases and J by 3 bases, 11 bases remained unmatched. The CDR3: CASSEALRTASGYEQYF. The CDR3 DNA is TGTGCCAGCAGTGAAGCGCTTCGAACGGCTAGCGGCTACGAGCAGTACTTC.

This clonotype was found a few times. V and J are TRBV5-6 and TRBJ2-7; 11 bases align to TRBD2. V was clipped by 4 bases and J by 0 bases; unmatched bases: 6. Germline values: CDR1 SGHDT, CDR2 YYEEEE. The CDR3 is 16 residues long. The CDR3 reads CASSPGLAGDSYEQYF. CDR3 nucleotide sequence: TGTGCCAGCAGCCCTGGACTAGCGGGTGACTCCTACGAGCAGTACTTC. Using reference TRBV5-6 and TRBJ2-7 for the parts outside the CDR3, the full variable domain is DAGVTQSPTHLIKTRGQQVTLRCSPKSGHDTVSWYQQALGQGPQFIFQYYEEEERQRGNFPDRFSGHQFPNYSSELNVNALLLGDSALYLCASSPGLAGDSYEQYFGPGTRLTVT.

This clonotype has at least ten counts. The chain links TRBV5-1 to TRBJ2-1; the D is unclear. The CDR3 is 16 residues long. V was trimmed by 3 bases and J by 10 bases, leaving 23 bases between them. Germline-derived CDR1 and CDR2 are SGHRS and YFSETQ. The CDR3, as DNA: TGCGCCAGCAGCTCTCGGCCGGTCTTCCCCCTAGAGGAGCAGTTCTTC. This translates into CASSSRPVFPLEEQFF.

This clonotype has a handful of counts. The CDR3 bases are TGTGCCAGCAGTCTTACGGGAGCGGGGAATACGCAGTATTTT. Its protein product is CASSLTGAGNTQYF. The chain recombines TRBV7-2 with TRBJ2-3; 7 nucleotides agree with TRBD2. Germline V gene lookup returns CDR1 SGHTA and CDR2 FQGNSA. The CDR3 has 14 residues. J gave up 7 bases and V 6 bases, and 10 bases lay outside the gene matches.

This chain connects TRBV7-9 to TRBJ1-4; no clear D gene. The CDR3 runs to 12 residues. The V gene lost 1 base and the J gene lost 7 bases, with 4 bases spanning the gap. Germline CDR1 SEHNR, CDR2 FQNEAQ (reference sequence). CDR3 amino acids: CASSLEIEKLFF. The CDR3 coding sequence is TGTGCCAGCAGCTTAGAGATTGAAAAACTGTTTTTT.

In this sample, this clonotype turned up a few times. The chain combines TRBV3-1 with TRBJ2-4; TRBD2 matches 8 bases. Germline V CDR1 and CDR2: LGHDT, YNNKEL (reference sequence). V lost 2 bases to trimming and J lost 2 bases; unmatched junction nucleotides: 8. The CDR3 covers 17 residues. The DNA of the CDR3 is TGTGCCAGCAGCCAATTAGCGGGGCTTGGGTCCAAAAACATTCAGTACTTC. It is translated as CASSQLAGLGSKNIQYF.